This TCR beta chain was recorded in a study of beta chain features in type 1 diabetes. Findings and limits, study-wide: Shorter TCRB CDR3s, moderately but significantly so, marked every one of the four CD4+ subsets in Type 1 diabetes patients. High TCR expression in some cells could lead to their over-representation in cDNA sequencing.

The study reverse transcribed the entire isolated RNA, so it sequenced expressed TCRB transcripts. Produced via immunoSEQ multiplex PCR; TCRdb's table is partial and in-frame only. The table lists 600,000 or so clones, around 12% of them singletons. The length of the CDR3 is 11 residues. Germline CDR1 SGHTA, CDR2 FQGNSA. Trimming took 5 bases from V and 7 from J, leaving 9 bases between them. Comments on this clone: Its antigen is not identified.

Sequencing input: naive CD4+ T cells from blood. The V call is TRBV7-2, the J call TRBJ2-7; D remains unclear. This sequence was found in a man under 40 with type 1 diabetes. The CDR3 bases are TGTGCCAGCAGCCCCCCCTTTGAGCAGTACTTC. It specifies CASSPPFEQYF.